This entry lists 5 T cell receptor beta chains sequenced from one sample in a study of shared clonotypes between healthy human individuals. Assay: immunoSEQ multiplex PCR; the TCRdb copy retains only in-frame clones and omits some. In the table there are millions of clones, over 85% of which are singletons. The sequenced material came from naive CD4+ T cells sorted from blood. The subset: CD45RA+ positively selected. These receptors were taken from a man aged 18 to 29 in good health.

On this clone itself: Other DNA sequences in this sample translate to the same CDR3. This rearrangement joins TRBV9 to TRBJ1-6, with D perhaps matching TRBD1 (5 bases). The CDR3 sequence is 14 residues long. Trimming left V 0 bases short and J 6 bases short, with 7 bases between. Germline V gene data show CDR1 as SGDLS and CDR2 as YYNGEE. The CDR3 loop is CASSVGQGNSPLHF. The CDR3 coding sequence is TGTGCCAGCAGCGTAGGGCAGGGTAATTCACCCCTCCACTTT. The whole variable domain, remainder taken from reference TRBV9 and TRBJ1-6, is DSGVTQTPKHLITATGQRVTLRCSPRSGDLSVYWYQQSLDQGLQFLIQYYNGEERAKGNILERFSAQQFPDLHSELNLSSLELGDSALYFCASSVGQGNSPLHFGNGTRLTVT.

The genes are TRBV27 and TRBJ2-7, with TRBD2 matching 7 bases. Trimming at V came to 3 bases and at J to 2 bases, leaving 7 bases not matched to a gene. The length of the CDR3 is 15 residues. The germline V gene encodes CDR1 MNHEY and CDR2 SMNVEV (reference sequence). CDR3 nucleotide sequence: TGTGCCAGCAGTTTTGTCCCTAGCGGTCCCTACGAGCAGTACTTC. This sequence encodes CASSFVPSGPYEQYF.

Notes on this clone: Other DNA sequences in this specimen translate into the identical CDR3. This rearrangement joins TRBV7-9 to TRBJ2-3, with TRBD2 as a possible D gene (6 bases). This CDR3 has 15 amino acids. Trimming took 3 bases from V and 1 from J, leaving 11 bases between them. The germline V gene encodes CDR1 SEHNR and CDR2 FQNEAQ (reference sequence). CDR3 region: CASSFTGGGTDTQYF. As DNA, the CDR3 is TGTGCCAGCAGCTTTACAGGAGGGGGCACAGATACGCAGTATTTT.

In this sample, this clone turned up once. An end of the junction differs from the germline gene, which may be a read error. The CDR3 sequence: CASSPGNVYGHTF. The CDR3, as DNA: TGTGCCAGCTCACCAGGGAACGTCTATGGCCACACCTTC. The chain joins TRBV18 to TRBJ1-2; D uncertain. The CDR3 is made up of 13 amino acids. Per germline, CDR1 KGHSH and CDR2 LQKENI.

To note about this clone: The same CDR3 also results from other DNA sequences found in this sample. The chain uses TRBV27 and TRBJ1-2; weak D call: TRBD1 (6 bases). The CDR3 totals 13 residues. V shed 6 bases and J shed 5 bases, with 13 bases lying between them. Germline loops: CDR1 MNHEY, CDR2 SMNVEV (reference sequence). The CDR3 loop reads CASSLRRGYGYTF. The CDR3 region has the DNA TGTGCCAGCAGCCTTAGGAGGGGGTATGGCTACACCTTC.